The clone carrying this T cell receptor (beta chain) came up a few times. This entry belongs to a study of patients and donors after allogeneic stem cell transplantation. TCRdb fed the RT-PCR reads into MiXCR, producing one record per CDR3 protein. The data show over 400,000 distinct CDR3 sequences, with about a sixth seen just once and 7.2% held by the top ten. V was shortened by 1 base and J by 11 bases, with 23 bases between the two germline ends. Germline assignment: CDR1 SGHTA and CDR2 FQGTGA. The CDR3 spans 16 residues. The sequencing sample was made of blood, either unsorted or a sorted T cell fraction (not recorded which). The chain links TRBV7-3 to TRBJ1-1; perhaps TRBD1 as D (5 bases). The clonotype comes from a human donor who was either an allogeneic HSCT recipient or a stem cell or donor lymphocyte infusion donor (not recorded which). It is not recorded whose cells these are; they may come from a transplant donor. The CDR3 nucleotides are TGTGCCAGCAGCTTAATTGAGGGACGCTCACTAAAGAGGGCTTTCTTT. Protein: CASSLIEGRSLKRAFF.